This T cell receptor beta chain stems from a study of T cell changes during pregnancy in multiple sclerosis. Profiling relied on immunoSEQ multiplex PCR, and the TCRdb table lists in-frame clones only, not all of them. The sample holds around 70,000 clones, roughly 92% seen once. The sequence came from a female donor with multiple sclerosis, enrolled in a pregnancy study. The input for sequencing was peripheral blood, taken in the second trimester of pregnancy.

The CDR3 spells CASSYRNQPQHF. CDR3 DNA sequence: TGTGCCAGCAGTTACAGAAATCAGCCCCAGCATTTT. This sequence joins TRBV28 and TRBJ1-5; D remains ambiguous. The ends were cut back, 4 bases at V and 4 bases at J, with 5 bases in the middle. CDR1 is MDHEN, CDR2 SYDVKM, per germline. The CDR3 has 12 amino acids.